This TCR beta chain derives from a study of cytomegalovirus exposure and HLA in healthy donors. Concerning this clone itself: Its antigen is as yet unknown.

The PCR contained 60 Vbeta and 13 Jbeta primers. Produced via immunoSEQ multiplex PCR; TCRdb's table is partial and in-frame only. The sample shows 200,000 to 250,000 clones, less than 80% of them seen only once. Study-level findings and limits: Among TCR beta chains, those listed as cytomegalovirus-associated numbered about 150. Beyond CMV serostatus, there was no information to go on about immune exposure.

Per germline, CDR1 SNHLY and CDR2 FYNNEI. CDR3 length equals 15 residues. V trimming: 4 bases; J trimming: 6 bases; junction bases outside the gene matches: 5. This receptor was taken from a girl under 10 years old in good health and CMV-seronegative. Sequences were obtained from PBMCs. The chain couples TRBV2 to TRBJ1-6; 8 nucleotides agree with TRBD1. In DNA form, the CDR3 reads TGTGCCAGCAGTGGGACAGGGTGGAGTAATTCACCCCTCCACTTT. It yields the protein CASSGTGWSNSPLHF. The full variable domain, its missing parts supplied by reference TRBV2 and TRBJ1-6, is EPEVTQTPSHQVTQMGQEVILRCVPISNHLYFYWYRQILGQKVEFLVSFYNNEISEKSEIFDDQFSVERPDGSNFTLKIRSTKLEDSAMYFCASSGTGWSNSPLHFGNGTRLTVT.